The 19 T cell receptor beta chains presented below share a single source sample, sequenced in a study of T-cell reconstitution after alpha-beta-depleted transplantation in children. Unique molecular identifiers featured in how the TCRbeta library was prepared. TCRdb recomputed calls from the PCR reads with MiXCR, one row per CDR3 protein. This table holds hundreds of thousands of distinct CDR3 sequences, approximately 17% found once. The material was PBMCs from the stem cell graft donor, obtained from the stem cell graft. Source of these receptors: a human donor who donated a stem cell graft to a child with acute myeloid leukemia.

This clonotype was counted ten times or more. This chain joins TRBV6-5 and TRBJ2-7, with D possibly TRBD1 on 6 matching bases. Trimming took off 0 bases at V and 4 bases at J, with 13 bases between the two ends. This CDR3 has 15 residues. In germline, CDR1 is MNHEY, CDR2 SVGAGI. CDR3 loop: CASSYSHREPYEQYF. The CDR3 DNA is TGTGCCAGCAGTTACTCGCACAGGGAACCGTACGAGCAGTACTTC.

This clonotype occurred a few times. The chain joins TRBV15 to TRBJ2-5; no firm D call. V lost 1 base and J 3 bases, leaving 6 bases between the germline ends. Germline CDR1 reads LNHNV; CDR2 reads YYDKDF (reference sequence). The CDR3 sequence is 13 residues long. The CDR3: CATSRVLEETQYF. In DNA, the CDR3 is TGTGCCACCAGCAGAGTCCTGGAAGAGACCCAGTACTTC.

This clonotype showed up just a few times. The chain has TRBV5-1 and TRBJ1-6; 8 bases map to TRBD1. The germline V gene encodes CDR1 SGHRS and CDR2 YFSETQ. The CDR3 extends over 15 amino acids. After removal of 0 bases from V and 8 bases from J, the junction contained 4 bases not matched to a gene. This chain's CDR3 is CASSLGDRPDSPLHF. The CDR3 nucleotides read TGCGCCAGCAGCTTGGGGGACAGGCCCGATTCACCCCTCCACTTT.

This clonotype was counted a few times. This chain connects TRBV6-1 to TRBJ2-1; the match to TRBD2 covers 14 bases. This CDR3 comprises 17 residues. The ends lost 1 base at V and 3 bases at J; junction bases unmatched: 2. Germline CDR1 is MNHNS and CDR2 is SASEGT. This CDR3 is CASSEEGLAGDYNEQFF. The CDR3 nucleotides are TGTGCCAGCAGTGAAGAGGGACTAGCGGGGGACTACAATGAGCAGTTCTTC.

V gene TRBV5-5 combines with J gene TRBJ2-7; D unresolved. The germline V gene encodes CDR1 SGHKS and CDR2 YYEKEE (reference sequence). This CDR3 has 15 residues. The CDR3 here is CASSFLDVPSHEQYV. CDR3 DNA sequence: TGTGCCAGCAGCTTTTTGGACGTCCCCTCCCACGAGCAGTACGTC.

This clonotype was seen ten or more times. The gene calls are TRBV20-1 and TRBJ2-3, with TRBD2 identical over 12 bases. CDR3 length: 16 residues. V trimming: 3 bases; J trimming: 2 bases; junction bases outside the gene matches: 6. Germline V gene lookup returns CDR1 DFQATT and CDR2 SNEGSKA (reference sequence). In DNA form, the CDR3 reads TGCAGTGCTAGGGTTCTAGCGGGGGGGATCACAGATACGCAGTATTTT. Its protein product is CSARVLAGGITDTQYF.

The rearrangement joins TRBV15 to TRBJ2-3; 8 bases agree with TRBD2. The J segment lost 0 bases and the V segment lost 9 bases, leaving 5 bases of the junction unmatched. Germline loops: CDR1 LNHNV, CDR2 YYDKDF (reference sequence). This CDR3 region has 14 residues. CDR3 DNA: TGTGCCACAGAGCGGGGGCCTAGCACAGATACGCAGTATTTT. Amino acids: CATERGPSTDTQYF.

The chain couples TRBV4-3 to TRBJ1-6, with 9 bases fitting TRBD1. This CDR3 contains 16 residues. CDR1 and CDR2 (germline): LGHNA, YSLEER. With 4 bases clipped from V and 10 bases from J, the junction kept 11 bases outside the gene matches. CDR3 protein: CASSPTPQGAGSPLHF. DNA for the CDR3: TGCGCCAGCAGCCCCACCCCACAGGGGGCAGGATCACCCCTCCACTTT.

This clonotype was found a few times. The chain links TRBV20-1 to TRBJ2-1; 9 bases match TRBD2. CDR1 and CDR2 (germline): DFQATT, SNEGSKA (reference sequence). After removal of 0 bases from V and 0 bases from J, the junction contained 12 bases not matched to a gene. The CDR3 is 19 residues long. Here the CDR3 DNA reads TGCAGTGCTAGAGAAACCCTAGCGGGGCGTCGTAGCTCCTACAATGAGCAGTTCTTC. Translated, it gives CSARETLAGRRSSYNEQFF.

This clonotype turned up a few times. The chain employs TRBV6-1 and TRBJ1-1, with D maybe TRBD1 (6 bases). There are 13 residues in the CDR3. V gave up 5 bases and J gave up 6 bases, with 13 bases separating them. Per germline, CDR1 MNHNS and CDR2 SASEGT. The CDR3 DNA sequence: TGTGCCAGCAGTCCCAGGGGATGGGCTGAAGCTTTCTTT. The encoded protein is CASSPRGWAEAFF.

CDR3 protein: CASSYSPGQGRNYNEQFF. The CDR3 bases are TGTGCCAGCAGTTACTCTCCGGGACAGGGGCGGAATTACAATGAGCAGTTCTTC. The V gene is TRBV6-2 or TRBV6-3, the J gene TRBJ2-1; 10 bases are a match to TRBD1. With V trimmed by 0 bases and J by 4 bases, 9 bases remained unmatched. Germline V gives CDR1 MNHEY, CDR2 SVGEGT. This CDR3 region has 18 residues.

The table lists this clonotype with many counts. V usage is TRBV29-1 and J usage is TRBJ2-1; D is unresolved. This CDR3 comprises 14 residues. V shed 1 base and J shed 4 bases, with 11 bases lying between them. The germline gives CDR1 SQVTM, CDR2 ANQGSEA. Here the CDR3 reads CSVEVKTRYNEQFF. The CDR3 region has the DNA TGCAGCGTTGAAGTCAAGACACGTTACAATGAGCAGTTCTTC.

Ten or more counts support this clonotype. CDR3 sequence: CASSLRGRGSPLHF. CDR3 nucleotide sequence: TGTGCCAGCAGCTTGCGAGGGAGAGGCTCACCCCTCCACTTT. This rearrangement joins TRBV5-6 to TRBJ1-6, with D unclear. This CDR3 is built from 14 residues. V lost 1 base and J 10 bases, leaving 12 bases between the germline ends. Germline lookup yields CDR1 SGHDT and CDR2 YYEEEE.

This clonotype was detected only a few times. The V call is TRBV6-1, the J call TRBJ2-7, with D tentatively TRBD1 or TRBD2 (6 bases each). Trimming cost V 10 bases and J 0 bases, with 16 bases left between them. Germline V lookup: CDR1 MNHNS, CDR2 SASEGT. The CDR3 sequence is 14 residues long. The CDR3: CATLGGLSSYEQYV. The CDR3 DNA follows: TGTGCCACACTGGGGGGCCTGAGCTCCTACGAGCAGTACGTC.

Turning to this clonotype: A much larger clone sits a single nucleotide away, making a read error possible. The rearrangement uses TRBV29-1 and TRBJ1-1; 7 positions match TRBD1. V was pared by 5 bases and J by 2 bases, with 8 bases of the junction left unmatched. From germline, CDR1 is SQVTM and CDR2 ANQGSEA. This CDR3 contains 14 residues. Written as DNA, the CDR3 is TGCAGCGTTAGGGGGCTCACCAGAAACACTGAAGCTTTCTTT. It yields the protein CSVRGLTRNTEAFF.

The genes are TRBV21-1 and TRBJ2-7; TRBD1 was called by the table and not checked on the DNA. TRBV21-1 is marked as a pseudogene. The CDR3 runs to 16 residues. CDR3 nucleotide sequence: TGTGCCAGCAGCCCACCTAGGCGGGACAACTCCTACGAGCAGTACGTC. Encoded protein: CASSPPRRDNSYEQYV.

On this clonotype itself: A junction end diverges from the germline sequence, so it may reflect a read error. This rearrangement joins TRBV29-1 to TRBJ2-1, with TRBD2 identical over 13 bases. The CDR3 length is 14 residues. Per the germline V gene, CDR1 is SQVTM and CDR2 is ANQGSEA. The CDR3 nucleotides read TGCCGCGTTGATGGACTAGCGGGGGCAAATGAGCAGTTCTTC. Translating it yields CRVDGLAGANEQFF.

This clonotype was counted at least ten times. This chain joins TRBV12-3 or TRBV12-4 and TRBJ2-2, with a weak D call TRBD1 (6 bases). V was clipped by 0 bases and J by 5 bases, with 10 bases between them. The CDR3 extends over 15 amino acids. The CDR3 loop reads CASSLALGTTGELFF. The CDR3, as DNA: TGTGCCAGCAGTTTAGCGCTGGGGACAACCGGGGAGCTGTTTTTT.

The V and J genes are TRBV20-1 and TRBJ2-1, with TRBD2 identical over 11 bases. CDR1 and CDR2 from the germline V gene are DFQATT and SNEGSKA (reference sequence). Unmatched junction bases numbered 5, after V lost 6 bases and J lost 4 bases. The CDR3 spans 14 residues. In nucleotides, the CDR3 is TGCAGTGCCGAGACTAGCGGGGTATACAATGAGCAGTTCTTC. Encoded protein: CSAETSGVYNEQFF.